Detailed here is one TCR beta chain. Its antigen is not identified. The length of the CDR3 is 11 residues. V dropped 5 bases and J dropped 11 bases, with 15 bases sitting between them. Germline values: CDR1 SQVTM, CDR2 ANQGSEA. The sample comes from a study of cytomegalovirus exposure and HLA in healthy donors. Study-wide results and caveats: In an earlier analysis, most TCR beta V segments were productive about 87% or about 30% of the time. Cytomegalovirus-associated status was assigned to fewer than 200 TCR beta chains. At a 0.05 false discovery rate, a later analysis found about 17,000 TCR beta sequences to be associated with HLA alleles.

13 Jbeta primers and 60 Vbeta primers were used for the PCR. The repertoire was sequenced with immunoSEQ multiplex PCR; TCRdb's copy has only in-frame clones and lacks some. Among around 95,000 clones, 65% to 80% were seen once, and the ten largest hold about 9.5%. This receptor was identified in a man in his thirties or forties in good health and CMV-seropositive. The source material was PBMCs. The chain recombines TRBV29-1 with TRBJ1-1; D may be TRBD1 (6 bases). The CDR3 sequence: CSVSGGAGAFF. The CDR3 region has the DNA TGCAGCGTTTCGGGGGGCGCCGGGGCTTTCTTT.